The TCR beta chain under discussion was sequenced for a study of radiotherapy plus CTLA-4 blockade in lung cancer. Sequencing used immunoSEQ multiplex PCR; TCRdb keeps in-frame clones, though not all of them. The repertoire holds under 25,000 clones, about three quarters seen once, with around 3.5% in the top ten. The sequencing here drew on peripheral blood, taken from a patient treated with radiotherapy plus ipilimumab. This clonotype was obtained from a human donor with non-small cell lung cancer who had stable disease on radiotherapy plus ipilimumab.

The CDR3: CASSSGTGSWGNQPQHF. The CDR3 region has the DNA TGTGCCAGCAGCTCGGGAACAGGGAGTTGGGGCAATCAGCCCCAGCATTTT. The rearrangement links TRBV7-2 to TRBJ1-5; tentative D call: TRBD1 (6 bases). V was pared by 4 bases and J by 2 bases, with 18 bases between. There are 17 residues in the CDR3. Germline CDR1 reads SGHTA; CDR2 reads FQGNSA.